Following are 15 T cell receptor beta chains from one sample sequenced in a study of blood T cell repertoires in COVID-19. Profiled with immunoSEQ multiplex PCR; TCRdb holds only in-frame clones, not every one. The data hold fewer than 350,000 clones, with around 85% observed a single time. What was sequenced was peripheral blood. The receptors shown here come from a woman in her 50s with active or convalescent COVID-19.

The chain recombines TRBV28 with TRBJ1-1; 8 bases match TRBD1. Germline CDR1 is MDHEN and CDR2 is SYDVKM. The CDR3 runs to 16 residues. V was pared by 5 bases and J by 10 bases, with 18 bases of the junction left unmatched. CDR3 DNA sequence: TGTGCCAGCAGTAGGACAGGGATCCGACAAAGAGGGAGAGCTTTCTTT. This encodes CASSRTGIRQRGRAFF.

The chain joins TRBV27 to TRBJ2-2; possible D gene TRBD2, 7 bases. V was pared by 8 bases and J by 13 bases, with 20 bases between. Looked up from germline, CDR1 is MNHEY and CDR2 is SMNVEV (reference sequence). CDR3 size: 13 residues. CDR3: CASAIQGGGRLFF. The CDR3 DNA reads TGTGCCAGCGCGATACAAGGGGGGGGACGGCTGTTTTTT.

The V gene is TRBV15, the J gene TRBJ2-2, with D maybe TRBD1 (5 bases). The CDR3 is 15 amino acids. The germline gives CDR1 LNHNV, CDR2 YYDKDF (reference sequence). Trimming shortened V by 0 bases and J by 4 bases, and 9 bases separated the two germline ends. The CDR3 coding sequence is TGTGCCACCAGCAGAGATCTCAGGGCCACCGGGGAGCTGTTTTTT. Protein: CATSRDLRATGELFF.

This clone was seen more than once but under ten times. The chain has TRBV7-8 and TRBJ2-7, with D possibly matching TRBD2 (6 bases). V lost 1 base, J lost 2 bases, and 15 bases lay in between. Germline V CDR1 and CDR2: SGHVS, FQNEAQ. The CDR3 contains 16 residues. The CDR3 nucleotides read TGTGCCAGCAGCTTAGGGGACTTGGCGGGACCCTACGAGCAGTACTTC. This encodes CASSLGDLAGPYEQYF. The full variable domain, rest sourced from reference TRBV7-8 and TRBJ2-7, is GAGVSQSPRYKVAKRGQDVALRCDPISGHVSLFWYQQALGQGPEFLTYFQNEAQLDKSGLPSDRFFAERPEGSVSTLKIQRTQQEDSAVYLCASSLGDLAGPYEQYFGPGTRLTVT.

This clone was seen a single time. The chain is built from TRBV18 and TRBJ2-5; D not resolved. Per germline, CDR1 KGHSH and CDR2 LQKENI. This CDR3 is built from 14 residues. V gave up 3 bases and J gave up 4 bases, with 12 bases separating them. DNA for the CDR3: TGTGCCAGCTCACCGGGCAGCCGGCGAGAGACCCAGTACTTC. Encoded protein: CASSPGSRRETQYF.

The rearrangement uses TRBV5-1 and TRBJ2-2; maybe TRBD1 (6 bases). Deletions cut 4 bases from V and 4 bases from J, with 11 bases between. Germline-derived CDR1 and CDR2 are SGHRS and YFSETQ. CDR3 length: 14 residues. The chain's CDR3 is CASSRGTLTGELFF. CDR3 nucleotide sequence: TGCGCCAGCAGCAGGGGGACCCTCACCGGGGAGCTGTTTTTT. Full variable domain (missing parts from reference TRBV5-1 and TRBJ2-2): KAGVTQTPRYLIKTRGQQVTLSCSPISGHRSVSWYQQTPGQGLQFLFEYFSETQRNKGNFPGRFSGRQFSNSRSEMNVSTLELGDSALYLCASSRGTLTGELFFGEGSRLTVL.

This chain links TRBV7-6 with TRBJ2-5; D might be TRBD1 (6 bases). The germline V and J ends were trimmed by 4 bases and 0 bases, with 15 bases remaining between them. Germline-derived CDR1 and CDR2 are SGHVS and FNYEAQ. The CDR3 has 16 amino acids. The CDR3 is CASSCPIRTDQETQYF. DNA for the CDR3: TGTGCCAGCAGCTGCCCCATCCGGACAGACCAAGAGACCCAGTACTTC.

The chain is built from TRBV19 and TRBJ1-3; D is undetermined. The V gene's germline CDR1 is LNHDA and CDR2 SQIVND (reference sequence). The V end was cut by 6 bases, the J end by 0 bases, with 12 bases between. There are 15 residues in the CDR3. The CDR3 protein is CASRSYVTSGNTIYF. In DNA form, the CDR3 reads TGTGCCAGTAGGAGTTACGTTACCTCTGGAAACACCATATATTTT.

The chain couples TRBV18 to TRBJ1-2; tentatively, D is TRBD1 (6 bases). This CDR3 has 13 residues. Trimming left V 3 bases short and J 8 bases short, with 13 bases between. CDR1 and CDR2 from the germline V gene are KGHSH and LQKENI. CDR3 DNA: TGTGCCAGCTCACCGGACAGCGGGGTAGGCTACACCTTC. As protein: CASSPDSGVGYTF.

This clone was recorded a few times. The rearrangement joins TRBV4-2 to TRBJ1-2, with 8 bases that match TRBD1. V lost 4 bases, J lost 8 bases, and 12 bases stayed unmatched. The CDR3 spans 15 residues. Germline CDR1 is LGHNA and CDR2 is YNFKEQ. CDR3: CASSPYGVDRGGYTF. DNA of the CDR3: TGTGCCAGCAGCCCGTACGGTGTTGACAGGGGAGGCTACACCTTC.

The chain recombines TRBV27 with TRBJ2-4; TRBD1 matches 7 bases. V dropped 3 bases and J dropped 7; count of bases not matched to a gene: 9. The CDR3 is 15 residues long. Germline CDR1 and CDR2: MNHEY and SMNVEV (reference sequence). Written as DNA, the CDR3 is TGTGCCAGCAGTTTGAGCGACAGGGTTGCGAACATTCAGTACTTC. Translating it yields CASSLSDRVANIQYF.

This clone showed up just a few times. Other nucleotide sequences in the sample specify the same CDR3. This rearrangement joins TRBV4-2 to TRBJ1-3; 8 nucleotides match TRBD1. The germline gives CDR1 LGHNA, CDR2 YNFKEQ. V lost 1 base and J lost 2; bases outside the gene matches: 1. The CDR3 consists of 15 residues. The CDR3 loop reads CASSQVTGAGNTIYF. The CDR3 bases are TGTGCCAGCAGCCAAGTGACAGGGGCTGGAAACACCATATATTTT.

The J gene is TRBJ2-1, the V gene TRBV11-2; 7 nucleotides match TRBD1. Trimming took 1 base from V and 4 from J; bases not matched to a gene: 7. The germline CDR1 and CDR2 sequences are SGHAT and FQNNGV. CDR3 length: 16 amino acids. DNA for the CDR3: TGTGCCAGCAGCTTAGTGAAGGGGGCGATTTACAATGAGCAGTTCTTC. This translates into CASSLVKGAIYNEQFF.

The chain joins TRBV6-5 to TRBJ2-7; 9 nucleotides match TRBD2. This CDR3 region has 16 residues. CDR1 is MNHEY, CDR2 SVGAGI, per germline. The V and J ends lost 2 bases and 5 bases, in that order; junction bases with no gene match: 10. The CDR3 DNA reads as TGTGCCAGCAGTTACGGCGTACTAGCGGGTTATCACGAGCAGTACTTC. It encodes CASSYGVLAGYHEQYF.

The V and J genes are TRBV3-1 (or the pseudogene TRBV3-2) and TRBJ1-4, with D tentatively TRBD1 (5 bases). This CDR3 contains 15 residues. V was clipped by 0 bases and J by 7 bases, with 12 bases between them. Germline V gene data show CDR1 as LGHDT and CDR2 as YNNKEL (reference sequence). CDR3 bases: TGTGCCAGCAGCCAAGAGTGGGGGGTCAGTGAAAAACTGTTTTTT. Protein product: CASSQEWGVSEKLFF.